Below are 13 T cell receptor beta chains sequenced from a single sample in a study of cytomegalovirus exposure and HLA in healthy donors. Vbeta (60) and Jbeta (13) primers were used in the PCR. This table comes from immunoSEQ multiplex PCR, and its TCRdb copy is limited to in-frame clones, with some not included. The sample records roughly 80,000 clones, under 65% being singletons. The sequenced sample was PBMCs. These receptors all come from a male donor in good health and CMV-seropositive.

This chain connects TRBV7-9 to TRBJ1-3; no definite D call. This CDR3 comprises 18 residues. From germline, CDR1 is SEHNR and CDR2 FQNEAQ (reference sequence). V was trimmed by 3 bases and J by 0 bases, leaving 18 bases between them. The CDR3 DNA reads TGTGCCAGCAGCTTGGCCCCTCGAGGCGCGGTCTCTGGAAACACCATATATTTT. Its protein is CASSLAPRGAVSGNTIYF.

This clone occurred a few times. V and J are TRBV30 and TRBJ1-2; D not certain. Trimming pared 5 bases from V and 2 bases from J, leaving 9 bases between. The CDR3 runs to 12 residues. Germline V gives CDR1 GTSNPN, CDR2 SVGIG (reference sequence). CDR3 region: CAWDRRNYGYTF. CDR3 nucleotides: TGTGCCTGGGACCGCAGGAACTATGGCTACACCTTC.

The V call is TRBV6-5, the J call TRBJ2-5; D gene ambiguous. Looked up from germline, CDR1 is MNHEY and CDR2 is SVGAGI. CDR3 length: 14 residues. V was clipped by 2 bases and J by 4 bases, with 11 bases between them. This CDR3 reads CASSYPRSGETQYF. The CDR3 DNA reads TGTGCCAGCAGTTACCCCCGATCCGGAGAGACCCAGTACTTC.

This clone appeared a few times. The V gene is TRBV6-5, the J gene TRBJ1-1, with 7 bases lining up with TRBD1. The junction had 6 bases not matched to a gene; V was cut back by 0 bases and J by 5 bases. The CDR3 contains 15 residues. CDR1 MNHEY and CDR2 SVGAGI come from the germline V gene. CDR3 in amino acids: CASSYSGQERTEAFF. CDR3 in DNA: TGTGCCAGCAGTTACTCAGGACAGGAGAGGACTGAAGCTTTCTTT.

The rearrangement uses TRBV28 and TRBJ1-1; 8 nucleotides match TRBD1. Germline V gives CDR1 MDHEN, CDR2 SYDVKM. V lost 3 bases, J lost 0 bases, and 3 bases stayed unmatched. CDR3 length: 15 amino acids. The CDR3 loop reads CASSFAGGMNTEAFF. Here the CDR3 DNA reads TGTGCCAGCAGTTTCGCAGGGGGCATGAACACTGAAGCTTTCTTT.

This chain uses TRBV6-1 with TRBJ2-1; D possibly corresponds to TRBD2 (6 bases). CDR3 length: 15 amino acids. Trimming shortened V by 6 bases and J by 5 bases, and 17 bases separated the two germline ends. Per germline, CDR1 MNHNS and CDR2 SASEGT. The CDR3 DNA reads as TGTGCCAGCAGCACCCGGGGGACCTGGAACAATGAGCAGTTCTTC. It is translated as CASSTRGTWNNEQFF.

The chain carries TRBV10-3 and TRBJ1-1, with D unresolved. Germline V gene sequence: CDR1 ENHRY, CDR2 SYGVKD. Trimming removed 7 bases from V and 3 bases from J, with 15 bases in between. CDR3 size: 14 residues. CDR3: CAITLGGGDTEAFF. CDR3 nucleotides: TGTGCCATCACCTTAGGTGGAGGCGACACTGAAGCTTTCTTT.

The chain has TRBV7-9 and TRBJ2-2, with TRBD2 as a possible D gene (6 bases). The germline gives CDR1 SEHNR, CDR2 FQNEAQ (reference sequence). This CDR3 is 14 amino acids long. Trimming took off 5 bases at V and 3 bases at J, with 10 bases between the two ends. The CDR3 nucleotides read TGTGCCAGCAGCGCTCGGGAGTACACCGGGGAGCTGTTTTTT. It specifies CASSAREYTGELFF.

There are a few counts of this clone. V gene TRBV4-2 combines with J gene TRBJ2-1; perhaps TRBD2 as D (6 bases). The CDR3 length is 16 residues. Germline V gene data show CDR1 as LGHNA and CDR2 as YNFKEQ. Trimming took 0 bases from V and 8 from J, leaving 17 bases between them. The CDR3 is CASSQEGLLPVDEQFF. The CDR3 DNA sequence: TGTGCCAGCAGCCAAGAGGGACTCCTACCTGTCGATGAGCAGTTCTTC.

The chain links TRBV19 to TRBJ1-1; possibly TRBD1 for D (6 bases). The CDR3 spans 14 residues. CDR1 and CDR2 from the germline V gene are LNHDA and SQIVND (reference sequence). Trimming took off 5 bases at V and 6 bases at J, with 16 bases between the two ends. The CDR3 DNA is TGTGCCAGTAGTCCCGCAGGGGCCTCCCCTGAAGCTTTCTTT. Translating it yields CASSPAGASPEAFF.

CDR3 nucleotides: TGTGCCAGCAGCGAGGACCGTTCCCGGACTAGCGGCACAGATACGCAGTATTTT. It specifies CASSEDRSRTSGTDTQYF. The gene calls are TRBV9 and TRBJ2-3; TRBD2 matches 9 bases. The germline V gene encodes CDR1 SGDLS and CDR2 YYNGEE. J was trimmed by 1 base and V by 3 bases; bases with no gene match: 12. The CDR3 spans 18 residues.

This clone was counted only a few times. The chain combines TRBV29-1 with TRBJ1-2, with TRBD1 identical over 9 bases. This CDR3 is built from 12 residues. Germline lookup yields CDR1 SQVTM and CDR2 ANQGSEA. V lost 7 bases and J lost 2; bases outside the gene matches: 2. Here the CDR3 DNA reads TGCAGCGCGGACAGGGGCAACTATGGCTACACCTTC. It codes for CSADRGNYGYTF.

V and J are TRBV4-3 and TRBJ1-2; D possibly corresponds to TRBD1 (6 bases). The CDR3 runs to 18 residues. The V gene lost 0 bases and the J gene lost 0 bases, with 17 bases spanning the gap. Germline V gene sequence: CDR1 LGHNA, CDR2 YSLEER. The CDR3 nucleotides read TGCGCCAGCAGCCAAGATGTGGACAGCCACTTTTCTAACTATGGCTACACCTTC. Its translation is CASSQDVDSHFSNYGYTF.